These 4 T cell receptor beta chains originate from one sample sequenced in a study of blood T cell repertoires in COVID-19. Generated by immunoSEQ multiplex PCR, the TCRdb table keeps only in-frame clones and is missing some. The sample comprises about 190,000 clones, 88% of which are singletons, and 1% to 1.4% rests with the top ten. The sample comprised peripheral blood. These receptors all come from a man aged 25-45 years with acute or convalescent COVID-19.

The chain couples TRBV19 to TRBJ2-4, with D perhaps TRBD1 (6 bases). Germline V CDR1 and CDR2: LNHDA, SQIVND (reference sequence). The CDR3 loop spans 14 amino acids. V shed 3 bases and J shed 7 bases, with 13 bases lying between them. CDR3 protein: CASSITDRMNIQYF. CDR3 nucleotide sequence: TGTGCCAGTAGTATCACCGACAGGATGAACATTCAGTACTTC.

The sample holds a few counts of this clone. The V call is TRBV7-9, the J call TRBJ2-5, with no clear D. Germline V CDR1 and CDR2: SEHNR, FQNEAQ (reference sequence). The length of the CDR3 is 12 residues. Trimming took off 8 bases at V and 5 bases at J, with 12 bases between the two ends. CDR3 sequence reads: CASSGAPETQYF. The CDR3 DNA reads TGTGCCAGCTCCGGAGCTCCTGAGACCCAGTACTTC.

As to this clone: The same CDR3 also results from other DNA sequences found in this sample. The rearrangement links TRBV6-5 to TRBJ1-1; no definite D call. This CDR3 has 11 residues. Per germline, CDR1 MNHEY and CDR2 SVGAGI. V lost 4 bases, J lost 4 bases, and 4 bases lay in between. The CDR3 region is CASSSGTEAFF. CDR3 nucleotides: TGTGCCAGCAGTTCAGGCACTGAAGCTTTCTTT.

The table lists this clone with a count of one. The chain employs TRBV4-1 and TRBJ1-6; D possibly corresponds to TRBD1 (6 bases). Trimming took off 4 bases at V and 9 bases at J, with 16 bases between the two ends. Per the germline V gene, CDR1 is MGHRA and CDR2 is YSYEKL. CDR3 length equals 15 residues. This CDR3 is CASSPWGRGSSPLHF. DNA for the CDR3: TGCGCCAGCAGCCCGTGGGGCAGGGGCAGTTCACCCCTCCACTTT.